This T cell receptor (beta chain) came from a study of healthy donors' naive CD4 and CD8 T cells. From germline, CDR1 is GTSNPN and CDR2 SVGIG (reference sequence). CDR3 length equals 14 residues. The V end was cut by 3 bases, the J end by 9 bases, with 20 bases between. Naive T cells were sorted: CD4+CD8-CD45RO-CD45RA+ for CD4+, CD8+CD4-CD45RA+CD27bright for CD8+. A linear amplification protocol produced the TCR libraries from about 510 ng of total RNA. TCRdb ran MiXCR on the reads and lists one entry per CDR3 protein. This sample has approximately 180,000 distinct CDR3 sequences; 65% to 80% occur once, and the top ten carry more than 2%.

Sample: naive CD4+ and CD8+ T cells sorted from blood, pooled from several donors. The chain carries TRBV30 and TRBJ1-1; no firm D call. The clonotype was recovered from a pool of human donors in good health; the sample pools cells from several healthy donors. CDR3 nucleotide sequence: TGTGCCTGGAGCATGGATATTTCTTGGAATAAAGCTTTCTTT. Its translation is CAWSMDISWNKAFF.